These 22 T cell receptor beta chains were all obtained from the same sample, sequenced in a study of PD-L1 blockade in urothelial cancer. TCRdb's copy holds only in-frame clones and misses some; the assay was immunoSEQ multiplex PCR. The sample yields tens of thousands of clones, about 90% seen once. Sample time point: pretreatment peripheral blood. Here the sequenced sample was PBMCs, taken around atezolizumab (anti-PD-L1) treatment. The receptors originated from a man in his 60s with urothelial cancer.

The V and J genes are TRBV30 and TRBJ1-2, with D maybe TRBD1 (5 bases). Trimming shortened V by 2 bases and J by 5 bases, and 12 bases separated the two germline ends. From germline, CDR1 is GTSNPN and CDR2 SVGIG (reference sequence). CDR3 length: 13 amino acids. The CDR3 DNA reads as TGTGCCTGGAGTTTCCCGGGGGGTTATGGCTACACCTTC. It is translated as CAWSFPGGYGYTF.

The chain uses TRBV28 and TRBJ1-3, with D possibly TRBD1 on 6 matching bases. CDR3 length: 15 amino acids. Looked up from germline, CDR1 is MDHEN and CDR2 is SYDVKM. Trimming pared 6 bases from V and 2 bases from J, leaving 14 bases between. The CDR3 loop reads CASSGGGLAGNTIYF. The CDR3 coding sequence is TGTGCCAGCAGCGGCGGGGGCTTGGCTGGAAACACCATATATTTT.

The chain links TRBV5-4 to TRBJ2-3; no clear D gene. In germline, CDR1 is SGHNT, CDR2 YYREEE (reference sequence). The CDR3 spans 12 residues. V gave up 0 bases and J gave up 6 bases, with 5 bases separating them. In DNA form, the CDR3 reads TGTGCCAGCAGCTTGGGCGTGGATACGCAGTATTTT. Translated, it gives CASSLGVDTQYF.

The rearrangement links TRBV6-5 to TRBJ1-4; TRBD1 is a possible D gene (5 bases). CDR3 length equals 15 residues. V lost 6 bases and J 7 bases, leaving 18 bases between the germline ends. Germline lookup yields CDR1 MNHEY and CDR2 SVGAGI. DNA of the CDR3: TGTGCCAGCAGAGTCAGGCAGGGAGGGAGTGAAAAACTGTTTTTT. Residues: CASRVRQGGSEKLFF.

With regard to this clone: At one boundary the junction diverges from the germline segment, which might be a read error. The chain combines TRBV6-5 with TRBJ1-3; possibly TRBD1 for D (6 bases). Germline-derived CDR1 and CDR2 are MNHEY and SVGAGI. The CDR3 totals 15 residues. The CDR3 DNA follows: TGTGCCAGCAGTGACTCAGGGGTCTCTGGAAACACCATATATTTT. Protein: CASSDSGVSGNTIYF.

V usage is TRBV19 and J usage is TRBJ2-1; 10 positions agree with TRBD2. V gave up 1 base and J gave up 9 bases; unmatched junction bases: 12. The CDR3 has 17 residues. CDR1 and CDR2 (germline): LNHDA, SQIVND (reference sequence). CDR3 sequence: CASSIGGLAGVLREQFF. DNA for the CDR3: TGTGCCAGTAGTATAGGAGGGCTAGCGGGAGTATTACGTGAGCAGTTCTTC.

The gene calls are TRBV6-1 and TRBJ2-7, with D possibly TRBD1 on 5 matching bases. Per the germline V gene, CDR1 is MNHNS and CDR2 is SASEGT. This CDR3 region has 15 residues. The germline V and J ends were trimmed by 2 bases and 2 bases, with 13 bases remaining between them. The chain's CDR3 is CASSERSAGPYEQYF. The CDR3 DNA follows: TGTGCCAGCAGTGAAAGATCGGCAGGGCCCTACGAGCAGTACTTC.

This clone was picked up one time. V usage is TRBV2 and J usage is TRBJ2-2, with D tentatively TRBD1 (6 bases). From germline, CDR1 is SNHLY and CDR2 FYNNEI. The length of the CDR3 is 15 residues. Trimming pared 5 bases from V and 4 bases from J, leaving 14 bases between. CDR3 DNA sequence: TGTGCCAGCAGTCGATTACAGGGTCCCACCGGGGAGCTGTTTTTT. Protein product: CASSRLQGPTGELFF.

The chain links TRBV5-6 to TRBJ2-5; 9 bases map to TRBD1. The CDR3 extends over 14 amino acids. Losses at the gene ends were 4 bases for V and 4 bases for J; bases not matched to a gene: 5. Germline CDR1 is SGHDT and CDR2 is YYEEEE. The CDR3 bases are TGTGCCAGCAGCGCCGGGACAGGGCGAGAGACCCAGTACTTC. Its protein is CASSAGTGRETQYF.

The rearrangement joins TRBV5-1 to TRBJ2-3, with D possibly matching TRBD1 (5 bases). V lost 4 bases to trimming and J lost 2 bases, with 11 bases between them. This CDR3 is 14 amino acids long. Germline V gene data show CDR1 as SGHRS and CDR2 as YFSETQ. CDR3 region: CASSNGQNTDTQYF. Written as DNA, the CDR3 is TGCGCCAGCAGCAACGGACAAAACACAGATACGCAGTATTTT.

This clone was observed once. This CDR3 is CASSSQGRVTGELFF. The CDR3 DNA reads TGTGCCAGCAGCTCGCAGGGGCGTGTCACCGGGGAGCTGTTTTTT. This chain links TRBV5-6 with TRBJ2-2, with D tentatively TRBD1 (6 bases). Trimming took 3 bases from V and 4 from J, leaving 13 bases between them. Per the germline V gene, CDR1 is SGHDT and CDR2 is YYEEEE. This CDR3 spans 15 amino acids. Full variable domain (missing parts from reference TRBV5-6 and TRBJ2-2): DAGVTQSPTHLIKTRGQQVTLRCSPKSGHDTVSWYQQALGQGPQFIFQYYEEEERQRGNFPDRFSGHQFPNYSSELNVNALLLGDSALYLCASSSQGRVTGELFFGEGSRLTVL.

The chain links TRBV6-1 to TRBJ2-7; D is ambiguous. The V gene's germline CDR1 is MNHNS and CDR2 SASEGT. V lost 5 bases to trimming and J lost 2 bases, with 4 bases between them. CDR3 size: 11 residues. The CDR3 bases are TGTGCCAGCAGTCAGACCTACGAGCAGTACTTC. Protein: CASSQTYEQYF.

The chain links TRBV5-4 to TRBJ1-1; D gene uncertain. Deletions cut 1 base from V and 1 base from J, with 11 bases between. This CDR3 is built from 15 residues. Germline V gene data show CDR1 as SGHNT and CDR2 as YYREEE (reference sequence). The CDR3 nucleotides read TGTGCCAGCAGCTTGACGGTAGCGGGGAACACTGAAGCTTTCTTT. It translates to CASSLTVAGNTEAFF.

This chain uses TRBV7-2 with TRBJ2-1; 12 nucleotides line up with TRBD2. Germline CDR1 is SGHTA and CDR2 is FQGNSA. CDR3 length: 15 amino acids. V dropped 5 bases and J dropped 10; count of bases not matched to a gene: 9. CDR3 region: CASSGASGGAWEQFF. CDR3 bases: TGTGCCAGCAGCGGGGCTAGCGGGGGGGCATGGGAGCAGTTCTTC.

The chain combines TRBV5-6 with TRBJ1-2, with 9 bases aligning to TRBD1. CDR3 length equals 15 residues. Trimming took 3 bases from V and 4 from J; bases not matched to a gene: 7. CDR1 is SGHDT, CDR2 YYEEEE, per germline. CDR3 DNA sequence: TGTGCCAGCAGCTATCTCCAGGACAGGGGCTATGGCTACACCTTC. Translation: CASSYLQDRGYGYTF.

This chain connects TRBV7-9 to TRBJ2-5; 8 bases line up with TRBD1. The J call may be incorrect, as the DNA end agrees better with TRBJ2-7. Germline assignment: CDR1 SEHNR and CDR2 FQNEAQ (reference sequence). This CDR3 spans 15 amino acids. The CDR3 reads CASSSGQGHPYEQYF. Here the CDR3 DNA reads TGTGCCAGCAGCTCCGGACAGGGCCATCCCTACGAGCAGTACTTC.

The chain links TRBV6-1 to TRBJ2-1, with D tentatively TRBD2 (5 bases). Per germline, CDR1 MNHNS and CDR2 SASEGT. The CDR3 runs 13 residues. Trimming stripped 6 bases from V and 7 bases from J, with 13 bases between. The CDR3 DNA reads TGTGCCAGCAGGGGAGCCTTGGGGAATGAGCAGTTCTTC. It is translated as CASRGALGNEQFF.

This clone was observed a few times. This sequence joins TRBV30 and TRBJ1-1; 8 nucleotides match TRBD1. The CDR3 is 18 amino acids. The germline gives CDR1 GTSNPN, CDR2 SVGIG (reference sequence). Trimming cost V 0 bases and J 2 bases; bases outside gene matches: 14. The DNA of the CDR3 is TGTGCCTGGAGTGTACTAAGGGGACAGGCAGTACACAACACTGAAGCTTTCTTT. Its translation: CAWSVLRGQAVHNTEAFF.

The chain uses TRBV6-5 and TRBJ2-1; 8 nucleotides line up with TRBD1. The V and J ends lost 6 bases and 3 bases, in that order; junction bases with no gene match: 7. CDR3 length: 15 amino acids. The V gene's germline CDR1 is MNHEY and CDR2 SVGAGI. The chain's CDR3 is CASRTRGQVYNEQFF. CDR3 DNA: TGTGCCAGCAGAACCCGGGGACAGGTCTACAATGAGCAGTTCTTC.

The gene calls are TRBV4-1 and TRBJ2-3; D unresolved. The CDR3 is 14 amino acids. V gave up 3 bases and J gave up 1 base, with 8 bases separating them. In germline, CDR1 is MGHRA, CDR2 YSYEKL. CDR3 residues: CASSQASGTDTQYF. DNA of the CDR3: TGCGCCAGCAGCCAGGCGAGCGGCACAGATACGCAGTATTTT.

The gene calls are TRBV19 and TRBJ2-2; TRBD2 aligns across 7 bases. Trimming took 8 bases from V and 8 from J; bases not matched to a gene: 8. The CDR3 extends over 13 amino acids. The germline CDR1 and CDR2 sequences are LNHDA and SQIVND (reference sequence). CDR3 residues: CASRMTSYGELFF. The CDR3 DNA follows: TGTGCCAGTCGAATGACTAGCTATGGGGAGCTGTTTTTT.

The chain carries TRBV7-9 and TRBJ2-5; D possibly corresponds to TRBD1 (6 bases). Germline assignment: CDR1 SEHNR and CDR2 FQNEAQ (reference sequence). Trimming stripped 4 bases from V and 5 bases from J, with 17 bases between. The CDR3 consists of 15 residues. The CDR3 bases are TGTGCCAGCAGCTCGACAGATAGGGGGATCGAGACCCAGTACTTC. It codes for CASSSTDRGIETQYF.